Listed below are T cell receptor beta chains from one sample, sequenced in a study of cytomegalovirus exposure and HLA in healthy donors. Method: immunoSEQ multiplex PCR; TCRdb's copy keeps in-frame clones and lacks some. The data show about 54,000 clones, with approximately 90% seen just once and 7.5% to 9.5% held by the top ten. Sequenced sample: PBMCs. The receptors were sampled from a woman aged 18-29 years in good health and CMV-seropositive. CDR3s include the opening cysteine and the closing phenylalanine or tryptophan. The order of the fields is V gene, clone size, CDR3 length, D gene, J gene, CDR3 DNA, CDR3 protein. A D gene is named only where the DNA matches it firmly. Where a row states a size, it is once, few, many or the class of an expanded clone; other rows omit it.

>TRBV13|-|15|-|TRBJ2-3
TGTGCCAGCAGCCTACCGGGACTGCGCACAGATACGCAGTATTTT
CASSLPGLRTDTQYF
>TRBV4-1|-|15|TRBD1|TRBJ1-2
TGCGCCAGCAGCCAAGAAGGGAAGGGGGCGCGTGGCTACACCTTC
CASSQEGKGARGYTF
>TRBV5-1|-|16|-|TRBJ2-5
TGCGCCAGCAGCTTGGTCACGGGAGAGTACCAAGAGACCCAGTACTTC
CASSLVTGEYQETQYF
>TRBV27|-|16|-|TRBJ2-7
TGTGCCAGCCAGGGAACGTGGGGGAGGAGCTCCTACGAGCAGTACTTC
CASQGTWGRSSYEQYF
>TRBV6-5|-|15|TRBD1|TRBJ2-7
TGTGCCAGCAGCCGAGACAGGGTAAGGGGCTACGAGCAGTACTTC
CASSRDRVRGYEQYF
>TRBV11-2|few|15|TRBD1|TRBJ2-1
TGTGCCAGCAGCCTCGGACAGGTGGGCGGCAATGAGCAGTTCTTC
CASSLGQVGGNEQFF
>TRBV5-1|-|13|-|TRBJ2-5
TGCGCCAGCAGCTTGCTCTCCCAAGAGACCCAGTACTTC
CASSLLSQETQYF
>TRBV5-1|-|15|TRBD1|TRBJ2-3
TGCGCCAGCAGCTTCACAGGGGGTCCCATAGATACGCAGTATTTT
CASSFTGGPIDTQYF
>TRBV19|-|16|TRBD1|TRBJ1-3
TGTGCCACCAGGGTCCGGACAGGTAGCTCTGGAAACACCATATATTTT
CATRVRTGSSGNTIYF
>TRBV27|-|14|-|TRBJ2-7
TGTGCCAGCAAGTTTGGGACAAGGTCCTACGAGCAGTACTTC
CASKFGTRSYEQYF
>TRBV7-6|-|14|-|TRBJ2-1
TGTGCCAGCAGCTTAGGTGGGCCCACCAATGAGCAGTTCTTC
CASSLGGPTNEQFF
>TRBV7-2|-|14|TRBD1|TRBJ1-2
TGTGCCAGCAGCCGACAGGGAGGCAACTATGGCTACACCTTC
CASSRQGGNYGYTF
>TRBV13|once|18|TRBD2|TRBJ2-1
TGTGCCAGCAGCTTAGCCCCCTTTCTAGCGGGGGCGTACAATGAGCAGTTCTTC
CASSLAPFLAGAYNEQFF
>TRBV4-2|-|17|TRBD2|TRBJ2-5
TGTGCCAGCAGCCAAGACCCGACTAGCGGGGGAATGGAGACCCAGTACTTC
CASSQDPTSGGMETQYF